These 32 T cell receptor beta chains share one sample of origin, sequenced in a study of cytomegalovirus exposure and HLA in healthy donors (TCRdb year 2017). The protocol used for the library was the immunoSEQ multiplex PCR assay. A mixture of 60 forward primers for TCR Vbeta segments and 13 reverse primers for TCR Jbeta segments was used in the multiplex PCR. Drawn from immuneACCESS, this table holds only the in-frame rearrangements with V and J called that TCRdb kept. Clones are partly lost; checked studies trace under half to an unresolved V gene and leave the rest unexplained. The sample contains some 90,000 clones, approximately 80% of them found a single time. Clones ranked in the top ten supply 2.5% to 3.5% of the sample. The sample taken for sequencing was PBMCs. These receptor sequences come from a man in his thirties or forties in good health and CMV-seronegative.

This clone was detected only a few times. The chain employs TRBV7-3 and TRBJ1-1; D remains ambiguous. Germline V CDR1 and CDR2: SGHTA, FQGTGA. This CDR3 contains 13 residues. The germline V and J ends were trimmed by 3 bases and 0 bases, with 5 bases remaining between them. The chain's CDR3 is CASSLAMNTEAFF. CDR3 nucleotide sequence: TGTGCCAGCAGCTTGGCAATGAACACTGAAGCTTTCTTT.

The rearrangement uses TRBV4-2 and TRBJ2-6, with D possibly being TRBD1 (5 bases). Germline CDR1 reads LGHNA; CDR2 reads YNFKEQ. Trimming removed 4 bases at V and 4 bases at J, with 14 bases between. The CDR3 is 16 amino acids. The CDR3 region has the DNA TGTGCCAGCAGCCGACAATCGACAGACGGGGCCAACGTCCTGACTTTC. Protein: CASSRQSTDGANVLTF.

The chain couples TRBV4-1 to TRBJ2-7; TRBD1 aligns across 11 bases. This CDR3 spans 16 amino acids. Per the germline V gene, CDR1 is MGHRA and CDR2 is YSYEKL. The trim removed 1 base at V and 4 bases at J, leaving 6 bases unmatched. The chain's CDR3 is CASSQAPGQGVYEQYF. The CDR3 coding sequence is TGCGCCAGCAGCCAAGCACCGGGACAGGGGGTGTACGAGCAGTACTTC.

V usage is TRBV27 and J usage is TRBJ2-6, with 9 bases matching TRBD1. Germline V gives CDR1 MNHEY, CDR2 SMNVEV (reference sequence). The CDR3 runs to 16 residues. Trimming removed 3 bases from V and 4 bases from J; junction bases left unmatched: 4. CDR3 loop: CASSLYRGPGANVLTF. The CDR3, as DNA: TGTGCCAGCAGTTTGTACAGGGGGCCCGGGGCCAACGTCCTGACTTTC.

The chain has TRBV6-1 and TRBJ1-4, with 9 bases lining up with TRBD1. Per the germline V gene, CDR1 is MNHNS and CDR2 is SASEGT. The CDR3 covers 17 residues. Unmatched junction bases numbered 11, after V lost 1 base and J lost 8 bases. In DNA, the CDR3 is TGTGCCAGCAGTGAAGGGGACAGGGATTTTTTTAAAGAAAAACTGTTTTTT. This codes for CASSEGDRDFFKEKLFF.

The chain combines TRBV7-3 with TRBJ2-1; TRBD2 aligns across 8 bases. Trimming took 5 bases from V and 2 from J; bases not matched to a gene: 8. The CDR3 is made up of 16 amino acids. Germline values: CDR1 SGHTA, CDR2 FQGTGA. The CDR3 nucleotides read TGTGCCAGCAGCGCCCTGGCGGGGGGCCCCTACAATGAGCAGTTCTTC. This encodes CASSALAGGPYNEQFF.

This clone was counted once. The rearrangement joins TRBV5-5 to TRBJ1-5, with D maybe TRBD1 (6 bases). CDR1 and CDR2 (germline): SGHKS, YYEKEE (reference sequence). This CDR3 region has 14 residues. Trimming shortened V by 0 bases and J by 5 bases, and 9 bases separated the two germline ends. CDR3: CASSLGQGYQPQHF. In DNA form, the CDR3 reads TGTGCCAGCAGCTTGGGTCAGGGGTATCAGCCCCAGCATTTT. The full variable domain, in which reference TRBV5-5 and TRBJ1-5 provide the parts outside the CDR3, is DAGVTQSPTHLIKTRGQQVTLRCSPISGHKSVSWYQQVLGQGPQFIFQYYEKEERGRGNFPDRFSARQFPNYSSELNVNALLLGDSALYLCASSLGQGYQPQHFGDGTRLSIL.

The chain combines TRBV30 with TRBJ1-2; D uncertain. The V end was cut by 7 bases, the J end by 4 bases, with 13 bases between. The CDR3 length is 12 residues. Germline V gene sequence: CDR1 GTSNPN, CDR2 SVGIG (reference sequence). The CDR3 bases are TGTGCCTTTGACTTTGGCGGCTATGGCTACACCTTC. Its protein product is CAFDFGGYGYTF.

In this sample, this clone turned up a few times. V and J are TRBV28 and TRBJ1-1; 8 bases agree with TRBD1. The germline V gene has CDR1 MDHEN and CDR2 SYDVKM. With 1 base clipped from V and 3 bases from J, the junction kept 10 bases outside the gene matches. CDR3 length: 17 residues. CDR3 bases: TGTGCCAGCAGTTTATTTGGACAGGGTCGAGAGGACACTGAAGCTTTCTTT. Amino acid sequence: CASSLFGQGREDTEAFF. Drawing the rest from reference TRBV28 and TRBJ1-1, the complete variable domain is DVKVTQSSRYLVKRTGEKVFLECVQDMDHENMFWYRQDPGLGLRLIYFSYDVKMKEKGDIPEGYSVSREKKERFSLILESASTNQTSMYLCASSLFGQGREDTEAFFGQGTRLTVV.

This chain joins TRBV14 and TRBJ1-2, with D perhaps matching TRBD1 (5 bases). Per the germline V gene, CDR1 is SGHDN and CDR2 is FVKESK. This CDR3 region has 14 residues. V shed 5 bases and J shed 4 bases, with 14 bases lying between them. The CDR3 spells CASSGLDIGYGYTF. CDR3 sequence (DNA): TGTGCCAGCAGCGGGCTGGACATCGGCTATGGCTACACCTTC.

J is TRBJ2-3 and V is TRBV7-8, with D hard to call. Germline-derived CDR1 and CDR2 are SGHVS and FQNEAQ. The ends were cut back, 5 bases at V and 4 bases at J, with 13 bases in the middle. This CDR3 has 14 amino acids. The DNA of the CDR3 is TGTGCCAGCAGCCCCCGAGAAGATTCAGATACGCAGTATTTT. Amino acid sequence: CASSPREDSDTQYF.

The chain's CDR3 is CASSPRDRTYEQYF. CDR3 bases: TGTGCCAGCTCACCAAGAGACAGGACCTACGAGCAGTACTTC. The chain carries TRBV18 and TRBJ2-7; D perhaps matches TRBD1 (6 bases). In germline, CDR1 is KGHSH, CDR2 LQKENI. The CDR3 length is 14 residues. V was trimmed by 2 bases and J by 2 bases, leaving 10 bases between them.

V gene TRBV4-3 combines with J gene TRBJ2-6; TRBD2 agrees at 8 bases. This CDR3 comprises 18 residues. Germline trimming cut 4 bases from V and 4 bases from J; bases unmatched to any gene: 12. Germline loops: CDR1 LGHNA, CDR2 YSLEER. The CDR3 protein is CASSRGVRGASGANVLTF. In DNA form, the CDR3 reads TGCGCCAGCAGCCGAGGAGTGCGGGGGGCCTCCGGGGCCAACGTCCTGACTTTC.

This chain connects TRBV6-1 to TRBJ2-5; no clear D gene. In germline, CDR1 is MNHNS, CDR2 SASEGT. CDR3 length equals 13 residues. V was pared by 10 bases and J by 4 bases, with 16 bases between. For the CDR3, the DNA is TGTGCCATTACTGACAACCATGGAGAGACCCAGTACTTC. Residues: CAITDNHGETQYF.

This chain links TRBV5-6 with TRBJ2-1; 8 nucleotides line up with TRBD1. Germline CDR1 reads SGHDT; CDR2 reads YYEEEE. CDR3 length equals 16 residues. V trimming: 4 bases; J trimming: 3 bases; junction bases outside the gene matches: 9. The CDR3 bases are TGTGCCAGCAGCGACTATGGGGACAGGAGCTACAATGAGCAGTTCTTC. Amino acid sequence: CASSDYGDRSYNEQFF.

The chain carries TRBV5-1 and TRBJ2-5; D gene unclear. The end of the DNA aligns better with TRBJ2-7, so the J call may be wrong. CDR3 length equals 14 residues. From germline, CDR1 is SGHRS and CDR2 YFSETQ. CDR3 DNA: TGCGCCAGCAGCTTGGATGCCACTTCCTACGAGCAGTACTTC. Translation: CASSLDATSYEQYF.

In regard to this clone: This same CDR3 is encoded by further DNA sequences in the sample. The chain couples TRBV5-1 to TRBJ1-1; D is perhaps TRBD1 (6 bases). Trimming left V 4 bases short and J 4 bases short, with 11 bases between. Germline CDR1 reads SGHRS; CDR2 reads YFSETQ. The CDR3 length is 13 residues. The CDR3 nucleotides are TGCGCCAGCAGCCTAGGGGGTAGCACTGAAGCTTTCTTT. Translating gives CASSLGGSTEAFF.

The V gene is TRBV10-3, the J gene TRBJ2-5; D may be TRBD2 (6 bases). Germline V gene lookup returns CDR1 ENHRY and CDR2 SYGVKD. The ends were cut back, 8 bases at V and 4 bases at J, with 14 bases in the middle. The CDR3 sequence is 13 residues long. CDR3 loop: CAIGVSTRETQYF. As DNA, the CDR3 is TGTGCCATCGGTGTATCGACTAGAGAGACCCAGTACTTC.

Written as DNA, the CDR3 is TGTGCCTGGAGTGTAAGGGGGCCTGGAAACACCATATATTTT. It codes for CAWSVRGPGNTIYF. The chain joins TRBV30 to TRBJ1-3; TRBD1 matches 7 bases. This CDR3 comprises 14 residues. Germline assignment: CDR1 GTSNPN and CDR2 SVGIG (reference sequence). Trimming took 0 bases from V and 2 from J; bases not matched to a gene: 1.

The chain links TRBV7-8 to TRBJ2-1; TRBD1 aligns across 7 bases. Germline lookup yields CDR1 SGHVS and CDR2 FQNEAQ. J lost 0 bases, V lost 4 bases, and 3 bases had no gene match. The CDR3 spans 15 residues. CDR3 residues: CASSSGQVSYNEQFF. In DNA, the CDR3 is TGTGCCAGCAGCTCCGGACAGGTCTCCTACAATGAGCAGTTCTTC. The entire variable domain, with the rest obtained from reference TRBV7-8 and TRBJ2-1, is as follows: GAGVSQSPRYKVAKRGQDVALRCDPISGHVSLFWYQQALGQGPEFLTYFQNEAQLDKSGLPSDRFFAERPEGSVSTLKIQRTQQEDSAVYLCASSSGQVSYNEQFFGPGTRLTVL.

V and J are TRBV27 and TRBJ2-3; possibly TRBD2 for D (6 bases). Trimming left V 6 bases short and J 4 bases short, with 11 bases between. The CDR3 length is 13 residues. CDR1 is MNHEY and CDR2 is SMNVEV in the germline V gene (reference sequence). CDR3 in amino acids: CASRTLASDTQYF. Written as DNA, the CDR3 is TGTGCCAGCAGAACACTAGCCTCAGATACGCAGTATTTT.

This clone has just a few counts. The rearrangement joins TRBV19 to TRBJ1-2; 9 bases align to TRBD1. Per germline, CDR1 LNHDA and CDR2 SQIVND (reference sequence). The V segment lost 5 bases and the J segment 5 bases; nucleotides outside the gene matches: 9. This CDR3 is 15 amino acids long. In DNA, the CDR3 is TGTGCCAGTAGTCCCGAGACAGGGGGTTCGTATGGCTACACCTTC. Amino acids: CASSPETGGSYGYTF.

V and J are TRBV27 and TRBJ2-7, with D tentatively TRBD1 (5 bases). CDR1 and CDR2 from the germline V gene are MNHEY and SMNVEV (reference sequence). This CDR3 has 14 amino acids. V dropped 2 bases and J dropped 5 bases, with 13 bases sitting between them. As DNA, the CDR3 is TGTGCCAGCAGTTTACTGAGCGCAGGGCACGAGCAGTACTTC. Translating gives CASSLLSAGHEQYF.

For this clone: The junction differs from germline at one of its ends, possibly a read error. The V gene is TRBV5-6, the J gene TRBJ1-2, with a possible D match to TRBD1 (5 bases). Germline V gives CDR1 SGHDT, CDR2 YYEEEE. The CDR3 has 14 residues. CDR3 sequence reads: CASSLDRRNYGHTF. The CDR3 DNA reads as TGTGCCAGCAGCTTGGACAGGCGTAACTATGGCCACACCTTC.

The genes are TRBV9 and TRBJ2-5, with D tentatively TRBD2 (5 bases). CDR1 SGDLS and CDR2 YYNGEE come from the germline V gene. The CDR3 has 17 residues. The V gene lost 4 bases and the J gene lost 2 bases, with 21 bases spanning the gap. The CDR3 protein is CASSPRPLTRKQETQYF. In nucleotides, the CDR3 is TGTGCCAGCAGCCCACGCCCCCTCACTAGAAAGCAAGAGACCCAGTACTTC.

The chain carries TRBV19 and TRBJ2-3; maybe TRBD2 (7 bases). V lost 6 bases to trimming and J lost 6 bases, with 19 bases between them. Germline V gives CDR1 LNHDA, CDR2 SQIVND (reference sequence). This CDR3 has 15 amino acids. The CDR3 loop is CASRGGVRTGDTQYF. DNA of the CDR3: TGTGCCAGTAGGGGAGGGGTCCGCACAGGGGATACGCAGTATTTT.

The chain combines TRBV9 with TRBJ2-5, with 7 bases identical to TRBD2. The V gene's germline CDR1 is SGDLS and CDR2 YYNGEE. The J segment lost 2 bases and the V segment lost 0 bases, leaving 4 bases of the junction unmatched. The CDR3 runs 15 residues. The CDR3 sequence: CASSVGQGLQETQYF. CDR3 DNA sequence: TGTGCCAGCAGCGTAGGGCAGGGACTACAAGAGACCCAGTACTTC.

J is TRBJ1-1 and V is TRBV9; TRBD1 aligns across 7 bases. This CDR3 has 16 residues. Trimming removed 3 bases from V and 0 bases from J; junction bases left unmatched: 8. The germline V gene has CDR1 SGDLS and CDR2 YYNGEE. The CDR3 loop reads CASSAGGRLLNTEAFF. CDR3 DNA sequence: TGTGCCAGCAGCGCAGGGGGAAGGCTCTTGAACACTGAAGCTTTCTTT. Combining the CDR3 with reference TRBV9 and TRBJ1-1 gives the whole variable domain DSGVTQTPKHLITATGQRVTLRCSPRSGDLSVYWYQQSLDQGLQFLIQYYNGEERAKGNILERFSAQQFPDLHSELNLSSLELGDSALYFCASSAGGRLLNTEAFFGQGTRLTVV.

V and J are TRBV19 and TRBJ1-5, with D perhaps TRBD1 (5 bases). V lost 9 bases and J lost 1, with 31 bases in between. This CDR3 contains 20 residues. Germline CDR1 LNHDA, CDR2 SQIVND (reference sequence). The CDR3 DNA is TGTGCCAGCAAACAACTATACGGGACTGATTCGTTAAGGAGCAATCAGCCCCAGCATTTT. Translated, it gives CASKQLYGTDSLRSNQPQHF. The full variable domain, in which reference TRBV19 and TRBJ1-5 provide the parts outside the CDR3, is DGGITQSPKYLFRKEGQNVTLSCEQNLNHDAMYWYRQDPGQGLRLIYYSQIVNDFQKGDIAEGYSVSREKKESFPLTVTSAQKNPTAFYLCASKQLYGTDSLRSNQPQHFGDGTRLSIL.

This clone was recorded once. The genes are TRBV9 and TRBJ2-7, with 12 bases matching TRBD1. The CDR3 runs to 15 residues. The germline CDR1 and CDR2 sequences are SGDLS and YYNGEE. Germline trimming cut 3 bases from V and 2 bases from J; bases unmatched to any gene: 3. CDR3 sequence reads: CASSAGQGAAYEQYF. In nucleotides, the CDR3 is TGTGCCAGCAGCGCGGGACAGGGGGCCGCCTACGAGCAGTACTTC.

The V gene is TRBV27, the J gene TRBJ1-4; TRBD1 might be the D (5 bases). Looked up from germline, CDR1 is MNHEY and CDR2 is SMNVEV (reference sequence). The CDR3 is 14 residues long. V was cut by 5 bases and J by 5 bases, with 12 bases left in between. The CDR3 nucleotides are TGTGCCAGCAGTCTCCGGACACGGAATGAAAAACTGTTTTTT. Protein sequence: CASSLRTRNEKLFF.

The V gene is TRBV19, the J gene TRBJ1-1; 8 nucleotides line up with TRBD1. The V gene's germline CDR1 is LNHDA and CDR2 SQIVND (reference sequence). V shed 5 bases and J 4 bases; nucleotides not matched to a gene: 3. The CDR3 runs 13 residues. The CDR3 spells CASSHRGGTEAFF. The CDR3 DNA reads as TGTGCCAGTAGTCACAGGGGGGGCACTGAAGCTTTCTTT.